The 7 T cell receptor beta chains listed next were all sequenced from one sample in a study of pediatric ulcerative colitis. Libraries were prepared by immunoSEQ multiplex PCR; TCRdb keeps only in-frame clonotypes and omits some of them. The table shows about 36,000 clones, with about 80% occurring only once. During colonoscopy, one to two rectal pinch biopsies were collected. Sequenced input: gut tissue. The source is a boy aged 5-17 years with moderate ulcerative colitis.

This chain connects TRBV5-5 to TRBJ2-7; 10 bases line up with TRBD1. Germline CDR1 is SGHKS and CDR2 is YYEKEE (reference sequence). This CDR3 is 17 amino acids long. V was pared by 2 bases and J by 7 bases, with 15 bases of the junction left unmatched. CDR3 sequence: CASSLFYQRQGAEEQYF. The CDR3 DNA follows: TGTGCCAGCAGCTTATTTTATCAGAGACAGGGGGCAGAGGAGCAGTACTTC.

The chain recombines TRBV10-3 with TRBJ2-3; D may be TRBD1 or TRBD2 (6 bases each). This CDR3 is built from 14 residues. V was clipped by 4 bases and J by 5 bases, with 13 bases between them. CDR1 is ENHRY and CDR2 is SYGVKD in the germline V gene. CDR3 sequence reads: CAISGGAGGDTQYF. Written as DNA, the CDR3 is TGTGCCATCAGTGGGGGGGCTGGCGGAGATACGCAGTATTTT.

This sequence joins TRBV5-8 and TRBJ2-2; D not resolved. Looked up from germline, CDR1 is SGHTS and CDR2 is YDEGEE. Trimming took 0 bases from V and 4 from J, leaving 4 bases between them. This CDR3 has 13 amino acids. This CDR3 is CASSLARTGELFF. The CDR3 region has the DNA TGTGCCAGCAGCTTGGCTCGCACCGGGGAGCTGTTTTTT.

This rearrangement joins TRBV5-6 to TRBJ2-2; 7 nucleotides align to TRBD1. Germline CDR1 SGHDT, CDR2 YYEEEE. There are 13 residues in the CDR3. V was pared by 1 base and J by 6 bases, with 0 bases of the junction left unmatched. In DNA, the CDR3 is TGTGCCAGCAGCTTGCAGGGGGCCGGGGAGCTGTTTTTT. Protein product: CASSLQGAGELFF.

The DNA of the CDR3 is TGTGCCAGCAGTTCCTATAGCAATCAGCCCCAGCATTTT. Its translation is CASSSYSNQPQHF. J is TRBJ1-5 and V is TRBV27; D unresolved. V was pared by 4 bases and J by 0 bases, with 4 bases between. This CDR3 comprises 13 residues. Germline CDR1 is MNHEY and CDR2 is SMNVEV (reference sequence).

This chain uses TRBV5-8 with TRBJ1-5; D gene unclear. There are 17 residues in the CDR3. Trimming left V 1 base short and J 0 bases short, with 14 bases between. Germline CDR1 reads SGHTS; CDR2 reads YDEGEE. The CDR3 nucleotides are TGTGCCAGCAGCTTGTTTGATTCTGGGGATAGCAATCAGCCCCAGCATTTT. Protein sequence: CASSLFDSGDSNQPQHF. Full variable domain (missing parts from reference TRBV5-8 and TRBJ1-5): EAGVTQSPTHLIKTRGQQATLRCSPISGHTSVYWYQQALGLGLQFLLWYDEGEERNRGNFPPRFSGRQFPNYSSELNVNALELEDSALYLCASSLFDSGDSNQPQHFGDGTRLSIL.

This sequence joins TRBV28 and TRBJ2-4; 7 bases match TRBD2. V lost 7 bases, J lost 4 bases, and 4 bases stayed unmatched. This CDR3 contains 13 residues. The germline V gene has CDR1 MDHEN and CDR2 SYDVKM. DNA of the CDR3: TGTGCCAGCATTCCTAGCGGTAAAAACATTCAGTACTTC. Protein sequence: CASIPSGKNIQYF.